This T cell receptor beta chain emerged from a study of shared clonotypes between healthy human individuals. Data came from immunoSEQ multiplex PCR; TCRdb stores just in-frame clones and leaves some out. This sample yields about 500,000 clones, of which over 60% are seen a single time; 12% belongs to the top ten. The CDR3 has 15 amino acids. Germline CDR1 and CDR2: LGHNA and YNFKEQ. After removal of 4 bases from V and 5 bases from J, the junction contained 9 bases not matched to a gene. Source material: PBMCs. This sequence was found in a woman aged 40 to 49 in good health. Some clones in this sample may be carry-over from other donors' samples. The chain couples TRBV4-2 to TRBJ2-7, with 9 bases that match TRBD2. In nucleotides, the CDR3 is TGTGCCAGCAGCCTCCTTAGCGGGAGACGCGACGAGCAGTACTTC. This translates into CASSLLSGRRDEQYF.